This TCR beta chain comes out of a study of shared clonotypes between healthy human individuals. Study background: In total, the donors were two women and a few men aged 18 to 49. Study-wide results and limits: With several donors compared, roughly 4.9% of naive CD4 clonotypes were shared. Estimated richness was generally greater in naive than memory subsets.

As defined, naive CD8 cells were CD45RO-negative and positively selected for CCR7, with terminally differentiated effector memory CD45RA+ cells excluded. Repertoires were generated with immunoSEQ multiplex PCR, while TCRdb's copy carries only in-frame clones and drops some. The sample includes over 2,000,000 clones, 80% to 95% of them seen just once. The CDR3 runs 16 residues. Germline lookup yields CDR1 MRHNA and CDR2 SNTAGT. Trimming took 6 bases from V and 8 from J; bases not matched to a gene: 16. As concerns this clone: The antigen is undetermined.

The receptor was isolated from a man in his late teens or twenties in good health. Some clones in this sample may be carry-over from other donors' samples. V gene TRBV6-4 combines with J gene TRBJ2-1; 7 bases line up with TRBD1. The sample was naive CD8+ T cells from PBMCs. CDR3 protein: CASSESTGALRDEQFF. The CDR3 nucleotides read TGTGCCAGCAGCGAATCTACAGGGGCCCTGCGGGATGAGCAGTTCTTC.